This T cell receptor (beta chain) was sequenced in a study of cytotoxic CD8 clonotypes in ibrutinib-treated CLL. Study details: A median about twelve months of treatment, range 6 to 36, preceded the collection of response samples.

Clones were sequenced by immunoSEQ multiplex PCR, and TCRdb holds only the in-frame ones, with some missing. The sample lists 60,000 to 70,000 clones, roughly 50% seen once, with around 15% in the top ten. Genomic DNA (about 2 micrograms) was obtained from cryopreserved PBMCs for construction of TCR beta libraries. V was trimmed by 5 bases and J by 5 bases, leaving 16 bases between them. The CDR3 length is 15 residues. Germline CDR1 reads MNHEY; CDR2 reads SMNVEV (reference sequence). This rearrangement joins TRBV27 to TRBJ2-1; the D gene is possibly TRBD2 (6 bases). The sample in question was PBMCs, obtained after 12 months of ibrutinib treatment. The clonotype was recovered from a human donor with chronic lymphocytic leukemia. For the CDR3, the DNA is TGTGCCAGCAGTCAGCTAGCGTTCCCTGACAATGAGCAGTTCTTC. It yields the protein CASSQLAFPDNEQFF.